Below, 22 T cell receptor beta chains from the same sample are listed, as sequenced in a study of vaccination effects on CD4 cells after COVID-19. Using immunoSEQ multiplex PCR, the repertoire was profiled, and TCRdb retains in-frame clones only, with some absent. The sample shows under 80,000 clones, roughly 73% of them seen only once. These TCRs' antigens remain unknown. After expansion with viral peptide pools in the ViraFEST assay, antigen-specific CD4+ T cells were sequenced. After more than 9 days in culture, the CD4+ T cells were isolated. Documented for the person is a PCR-confirmed SARS-CoV-2 infection occurring between March and December 2020. The specimen was CD4+ T cells from PBMCs cultured with HIV peptides, collected before COVID-19 vaccination. Noted subset: HIV-1 Nef peptide pool negative control/reference culture. The receptors stem from a human donor who had a prior SARS-CoV-2 infection.

The chain combines TRBV9 with TRBJ2-1, with D unclear. The CDR3 is 12 residues long. Trimming took 1 base from V and 6 from J, leaving 5 bases between them. The germline V gene has CDR1 SGDLS and CDR2 YYNGEE. The CDR3 protein is CASSVYGNEQFF. As DNA, the CDR3 is TGTGCCAGCAGCGTATATGGCAATGAGCAGTTCTTC.

V is TRBV4-1 and J is TRBJ2-7, with 7 bases aligning to TRBD1. The CDR3 sequence is 15 residues long. Trimming cost V 0 bases and J 6 bases; bases outside gene matches: 8. Germline-derived CDR1 and CDR2 are MGHRA and YSYEKL. Here the CDR3 reads CASSQDLRQGGEQYF. Written as DNA, the CDR3 is TGCGCCAGCAGCCAAGATTTGAGACAGGGTGGCGAGCAGTACTTC.

This clone was seen a handful of times. The V gene is TRBV10-3, the J gene TRBJ2-7; TRBD2 agrees at 8 bases. The CDR3 loop spans 14 amino acids. V lost 6 bases to trimming and J lost 2 bases; unmatched junction nucleotides: 6. Germline assignment: CDR1 ENHRY and CDR2 SYGVKD. CDR3 region: CAIRGAGDPYEQYF. The CDR3 DNA is TGTGCCATCAGGGGAGCGGGGGACCCCTACGAGCAGTACTTC.

This clone turned up a few times. The chain combines TRBV7-9 with TRBJ1-6; D is ambiguous. This CDR3 is built from 13 residues. The germline CDR1 and CDR2 sequences are SEHNR and FQNEAQ (reference sequence). Trimming cost V 2 bases and J 7 bases, with 6 bases left between them. This CDR3 reads CASSLFENSPLHF. The CDR3 coding sequence is TGTGCCAGCAGCTTATTTGAGAATTCACCCCTCCACTTT.

The J gene is TRBJ2-7, the V gene TRBV5-4, with TRBD2 matching 9 bases. The CDR3 extends over 16 amino acids. V lost 0 bases, J lost 7 bases, and 11 bases stayed unmatched. Germline V gene lookup returns CDR1 SGHNT and CDR2 YYREEE (reference sequence). The CDR3 DNA follows: TGTGCCAGCAGCTTGGAACGGCGCGGGAGGGCCTCTGAGCAGTACTTC. Protein product: CASSLERRGRASEQYF. Based on the CDR3 plus reference TRBV5-4 and TRBJ2-7, the full variable domain is ETGVTQSPTHLIKTRGQQVTLRCSSQSGHNTVSWYQQALGQGPQFIFQYYREEENGRGNFPPRFSGLQFPNYSSELNVNALELDDSALYLCASSLERRGRASEQYFGPGTRLTVT.

V gene TRBV2 combines with J gene TRBJ2-3, with 7 bases aligning to TRBD1. Losses at the gene ends were 4 bases for V and 3 bases for J; bases not matched to a gene: 4. Germline assignment: CDR1 SNHLY and CDR2 FYNNEI. The CDR3 totals 14 residues. The CDR3 here is CASSGAGGTDTQYF. CDR3 sequence (DNA): TGTGCCAGCAGTGGGGCAGGGGGAACAGATACGCAGTATTTT.

The chain links TRBV5-1 to TRBJ2-3; unclear D gene. There are 14 residues in the CDR3. With 1 base removed from V and 2 bases from J, the gap between germline ends came to 8 bases. CDR1 is SGHRS and CDR2 is YFSETQ in the germline V gene. In nucleotides, the CDR3 is TGCGCCAGCAGCTTGTCCGGATACACAGATACGCAGTATTTT. Its translation is CASSLSGYTDTQYF. The full variable domain, with the rest looked up from reference TRBV5-1 and TRBJ2-3, is KAGVTQTPRYLIKTRGQQVTLSCSPISGHRSVSWYQQTPGQGLQFLFEYFSETQRNKGNFPGRFSGRQFSNSRSEMNVSTLELGDSALYLCASSLSGYTDTQYFGPGTRLTVL.

The chain has TRBV11-3 and TRBJ2-7; either TRBD1 or TRBD2 may fit D (5 bases each). V dropped 2 bases and J dropped 6 bases, with 17 bases sitting between them. The CDR3 runs to 15 residues. Germline loops: CDR1 SGHNT, CDR2 YENEEA. The CDR3 sequence: CASSLRGRSAGEQYF. The CDR3 DNA is TGTGCCAGCAGCTTACGGGGCAGGTCGGCAGGCGAGCAGTACTTC.

This chain links TRBV2 with TRBJ1-4; 9 bases fit TRBD1. Germline CDR1 reads SNHLY; CDR2 reads FYNNEI. This CDR3 region has 14 residues. Germline trimming cut 8 bases from V and 6 bases from J; bases unmatched to any gene: 7. CDR3 coding DNA: TGTGCCAGCGGTCAGACAGGGGGTGATGAAAAACTGTTTTTT. Encoded protein: CASGQTGGDEKLFF.

The chain has TRBV6-5 and TRBJ1-1; D is unresolved. Germline CDR1 and CDR2: MNHEY and SVGAGI. The CDR3 is made up of 15 amino acids. The V end lost 0 bases, the J end lost 1 base, and 9 bases lay between the germline ends. CDR3 in amino acids: CASSYSVYTNTEAFF. In DNA, the CDR3 is TGTGCCAGCAGTTACTCAGTATACACGAACACTGAAGCTTTCTTT.

The chain combines TRBV3-1 (or the pseudogene TRBV3-2) with TRBJ1-2; D unclear. CDR3 size: 13 residues. The germline V gene has CDR1 LGHDT and CDR2 YNNKEL (reference sequence). The V and J ends lost 2 bases and 5 bases respectively, with 9 bases between them. In DNA form, the CDR3 reads TGTGCCAGCAGCCAACAACGTAGGTATGGCTACACCTTC. Translated, it gives CASSQQRRYGYTF.

V usage is TRBV3-1 (or the pseudogene TRBV3-2) and J usage is TRBJ2-7; 8 bases are shared with TRBD2. V was pared by 6 bases and J by 4 bases, with 23 bases of the junction left unmatched. This CDR3 region has 19 residues. In germline, CDR1 is LGHDT, CDR2 YNNKEL (reference sequence). CDR3 nucleotides: TGTGCCAGCAGACCGGAGAAATCGGTGATGGCGGGAGGAGGATACGAGCAGTACTTC. Translating it yields CASRPEKSVMAGGGYEQYF.

This chain joins TRBV4-2 and TRBJ2-1, with D possibly called TRBD1 or TRBD2 (5 bases each). This CDR3 comprises 17 residues. Trimming stripped 4 bases from V and 12 bases from J, with 28 bases between. Looked up from germline, CDR1 is LGHNA and CDR2 is YNFKEQ. CDR3 protein: CASSRVIGADRGGRQFF. DNA for the CDR3: TGTGCCAGCAGCCGGGTTATAGGCGCAGACCGGGGCGGACGGCAGTTCTTC.

The chain joins TRBV18 to TRBJ1-4; D is possibly TRBD1 (6 bases). V was shortened by 3 bases and J by 12 bases, with 14 bases between the two germline ends. Per the germline V gene, CDR1 is KGHSH and CDR2 is LQKENI. The CDR3 is 13 residues long. Written as DNA, the CDR3 is TGTGCCAGCTCACCCCAACCAGGGGAACAACTGTTTTTT. Translated: CASSPQPGEQLFF.

This clone has only a few counts. The chain joins TRBV7-2 to TRBJ1-5; maybe TRBD1 (5 bases). V dropped 2 bases and J dropped 6 bases, with 11 bases sitting between them. This CDR3 comprises 14 residues. Looked up from germline, CDR1 is SGHTA and CDR2 is FQGNSA. The CDR3 DNA reads TGTGCCAGCAGCTTACGAGGAGGGACTCAGCCCCAGCATTTT. Translated, it gives CASSLRGGTQPQHF.

The chain joins TRBV6-5 to TRBJ1-5; D is unresolved. The V end lost 5 bases, the J end lost 2 bases, and 10 bases lay between the germline ends. CDR1 and CDR2 from the germline V gene are MNHEY and SVGAGI. CDR3 length: 14 residues. As DNA, the CDR3 is TGTGCCAGCAGTCCCGCCCAAGGCAATCAGCCCCAGCATTTT. Protein product: CASSPAQGNQPQHF.

The V gene is TRBV7-9, the J gene TRBJ2-3; possibly TRBD2 for D (6 bases). Deletions cut 5 bases from V and 4 bases from J, with 7 bases between. Germline V lookup: CDR1 SEHNR, CDR2 FQNEAQ (reference sequence). The CDR3 has 12 residues. CDR3 bases: TGTGCCAGCAGCCGACTAGCAGATACGCAGTATTTT. It codes for CASSRLADTQYF.

This chain uses TRBV9 with TRBJ2-1, with TRBD2 matching 11 bases. Losses at the gene ends were 0 bases for V and 5 bases for J; bases not matched to a gene: 7. CDR1 SGDLS and CDR2 YYNGEE come from the germline V gene. CDR3 length: 17 amino acids. The DNA for the CDR3 is TGTGCCAGCAGCGTAGATGTTAGCGGGAGGGGGCACAATGAGCAGTTCTTC. Translated, it gives CASSVDVSGRGHNEQFF. Full variable domain (remainder filled in from reference TRBV9 and TRBJ2-1): DSGVTQTPKHLITATGQRVTLRCSPRSGDLSVYWYQQSLDQGLQFLIQYYNGEERAKGNILERFSAQQFPDLHSELNLSSLELGDSALYFCASSVDVSGRGHNEQFFGPGTRLTVL.

This sequence joins TRBV14 and TRBJ1-2, with no clear D. The V end was cut by 2 bases, the J end by 4 bases, with 5 bases between. CDR3 size: 12 residues. Germline CDR1 is SGHDN and CDR2 is FVKESK. CDR3 sequence reads: CASSQNGYGYTF. CDR3 nucleotides: TGTGCCAGCAGCCAAAATGGCTATGGCTACACCTTC.

This sequence joins TRBV5-1 and TRBJ2-7; either TRBD1 or TRBD2 may supply D (5 bases each). Germline-derived CDR1 and CDR2 are SGHRS and YFSETQ. The CDR3 loop spans 14 amino acids. Trimming took 0 bases from V and 4 from J, leaving 11 bases between them. This chain's CDR3 is CASSLAGTSYEQYF. The CDR3 DNA reads as TGCGCCAGCAGCTTGGCCGGGACGAGTTACGAGCAGTACTTC.

V and J are TRBV5-5 and TRBJ1-1; TRBD1 is a possible D gene (6 bases). The length of the CDR3 is 18 residues. Germline CDR1 SGHKS, CDR2 YYEKEE (reference sequence). V dropped 4 bases and J dropped 0 bases, with 22 bases sitting between them. This CDR3 is CASSQLKYFGQLNTEAFF. CDR3 nucleotides: TGTGCCAGCAGCCAACTTAAGTATTTCGGACAGCTGAACACTGAAGCTTTCTTT.

J is TRBJ2-1 and V is TRBV7-2; possibly TRBD1 or TRBD2 for D (6 bases each). V gave up 1 base and J gave up 7 bases, with 14 bases separating them. Germline V lookup: CDR1 SGHTA, CDR2 FQGNSA. The CDR3 runs 15 residues. The DNA for the CDR3 is TGTGCCAGCAGCTTAGGGGGGGCCTTGTTGAATGAGCAGTTCTTC. It is translated as CASSLGGALLNEQFF.